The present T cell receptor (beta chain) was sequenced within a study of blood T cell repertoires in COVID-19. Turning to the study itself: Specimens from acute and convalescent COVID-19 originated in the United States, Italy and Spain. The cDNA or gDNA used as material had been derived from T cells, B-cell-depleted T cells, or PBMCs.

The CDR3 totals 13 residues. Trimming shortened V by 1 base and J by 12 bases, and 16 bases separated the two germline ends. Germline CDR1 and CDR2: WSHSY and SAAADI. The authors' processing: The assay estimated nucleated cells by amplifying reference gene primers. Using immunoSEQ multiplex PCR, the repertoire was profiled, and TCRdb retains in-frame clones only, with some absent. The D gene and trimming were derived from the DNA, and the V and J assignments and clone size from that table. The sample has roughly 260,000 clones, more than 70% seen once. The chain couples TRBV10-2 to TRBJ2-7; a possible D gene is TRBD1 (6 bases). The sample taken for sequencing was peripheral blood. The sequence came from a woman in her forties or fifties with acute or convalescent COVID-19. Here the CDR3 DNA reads TGCGCCAGCAGTGAGTTAGGGGGTTCCGGCGGGTACTTC. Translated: CASSELGGSGGYF.